A selection of T cell receptor beta chains follows, all from one sample in a study of blood T cell repertoires in COVID-19. Sequencing used immunoSEQ multiplex PCR; TCRdb keeps in-frame clones, though not all of them. Here the sample spans roughly 260,000 clones, about 89% being singletons. Input material: PBMCs or T cells enriched from blood (not recorded which). The receptors originated from a human donor in a cohort exposed to, infected with or recovered from COVID-19 (not recorded which). The donor label of this sample is uncertain. CDR3s include the opening cysteine and the closing phenylalanine or tryptophan. The order of the fields is J gene, D gene, clone size, V gene, CDR3 protein, CDR3 DNA. A D gene is named only where the DNA matches it firmly. Clone size appears in some rows only: once, few, many, or a class for an expanded clone.

TRBJ2-7 | . | . | TRBV4-3 | CASSQDLDWIRLRGEQYF | TGCGCCAGCAGCCAAGATCTGGACTGGATACGCCTACGAGGCGAGCAGTACTTC
TRBJ1-5 | . | . | TRBV11-2 | CASSLGPDQPQHF | TGTGCCAGCAGCTTAGGCCCAGATCAGCCCCAGCATTTT
TRBJ2-1 | TRBD2 | . | TRBV7-7 | CASSLTSGGAGEQFF | TGTGCCAGCAGCCTGACTAGCGGGGGGGCCGGTGAGCAGTTCTTC
TRBJ2-7 | . | . | TRBV30 | CAWSPGGGGHEQYF | TGTGCCTGGAGTCCTGGTGGGGGGGGCCACGAGCAGTACTTC
TRBJ2-7 | . | . | TRBV5-8 | CASSLRQNYEQYF | TGTGCCAGCAGCCTTCGACAGAACTACGAGCAGTACTTC
TRBJ1-1 | . | once | TRBV11-2 | CASSEGGRISEAFF | TGTGCCAGCTCCGAGGGGGGGCGGATTTCTGAAGCTTTCTTT
TRBJ2-5 | . | . | TRBV5-4 | CASSLDGLQETQYF | TGTGCCAGCAGCTTGGATGGACTTCAAGAGACCCAGTACTTC
TRBJ1-4 | TRBD1 | . | TRBV6-5 | CASRMTGTGSEKLFF | TGTGCCAGCAGGATGACCGGGACAGGATCTGAAAAACTGTTTTTT
TRBJ1-1 | TRBD1 | few | TRBV5-5 | CASSLVRPGGKAFF | TGTGCCAGCAGCTTGGTCCGGCCAGGGGGGAAAGCTTTCTTT
TRBJ1-5 | TRBD1 | . | TRBV9 | CASSEGTGIGQPQHF | TGTGCCAGCAGCGAGGGGACAGGGATTGGGCAGCCCCAGCATTTT
TRBJ1-4 | TRBD1 | . | TRBV9 | CASSSNPTGGNEKLFF | TGTGCCAGCAGCTCCAACCCGACAGGGGGTAATGAAAAACTGTTTTTT
TRBJ1-2 | . | . | TRBV2 | CASTSDRSNYGYTF | TGTGCCAGCACCAGCGACAGGAGTAACTATGGCTACACCTTC
TRBJ2-1 | . | . | TRBV2 | CASSEVRGPSNEQFF | TGTGCCAGCAGTGAAGTGCGGGGGCCCTCAAATGAGCAGTTCTTC
TRBJ2-3 | . | . | TRBV5-1 | CASSSGPSTDTQYF | TGCGCCAGCAGCTCCGGTCCTAGCACAGATACGCAGTATTTT
TRBJ1-1 | TRBD1 | . | TRBV19 | CASSMTGLRNTEAFF | TGTGCCAGTAGTATGACAGGGCTTAGGAACACTGAAGCTTTCTTT
TRBJ1-1 | . | . | TRBV7-9 | CASSPPRGSRLNTEAFF | TGTGCCAGCAGCCCGCCGCGGGGAAGTAGGCTGAACACTGAAGCTTTCTTT
TRBJ2-7 | . | . | TRBV5-4 | CASSLGNEQYF | TGTGCCAGCAGCTTGGGTAACGAGCAGTACTTC
TRBJ1-2 | . | few | TRBV2 | CASSARNADNYGYTF | TGTGCCAGCAGTGCTCGTAATGCAGATAACTATGGCTACACCTTC